This entry describes one T cell receptor beta chain. Its antigen is undetermined. These data come from a study of neurological immune-mediated disorders. Study results and limitations: No CDR3 amino acid sequences recurred among expanded clones across subjects, suggesting private repertoires in all groups. Falling below healthy controls, multiple sclerosis showed the least TCR clonal expansion, while HTLV-1-associated myelopathy showed the most.

Germline CDR1 and CDR2: ENHRY and SYGVKD. Trimming removed 4 bases at V and 7 bases at J, with 20 bases between. This CDR3 spans 16 amino acids. This sample's time point: technical triplicate 2. The cDNA came from 5'RACE with 10-nucleotide random UMIs. TCRdb re-analysed the 5' RACE reads in MiXCR, keeping a single row per CDR3 protein. The repertoire holds about 55,000 distinct CDR3 sequences, with about 24% as singletons. Sequencing was performed on PBMCs. The source of this sequence is a man aged 55 to 70 with HTLV-1-associated myelopathy (HAM/TSP). This chain uses TRBV10-3 with TRBJ2-1; a possible D gene is TRBD1 (6 bases). Here the CDR3 reads CAISAGARLGSNEQFF. CDR3 DNA: TGTGCCATCAGTGCAGGGGCGAGGTTAGGGTCTAATGAGCAGTTCTTC.